This TCR beta chain is from a study of regulatory T cells in long-lasting Graves disease. Assembly of TCR beta libraries relied on iRepertoire HTBI primers together with Arm-PCR of CDR3 regions. TCRdb passed the multiplex PCR reads through MiXCR, listing each CDR3 protein once. Of 250,000 or so distinct CDR3 sequences listed, 15% to 20% are singletons. Time point denoted: newly diagnosed GD, antithyroid drugs for less than 3 months. PBMC-extracted RNA yielded the TCR library. The J segment lost 0 bases and the V segment lost 5 bases, leaving 7 bases of the junction unmatched. Germline loops: CDR1 KGHSH, CDR2 LQKENI. CDR3 length equals 16 residues. The same sample was also studied in work on T cells in Graves' hyperthyroidism and ophthalmopathy.

The clonotype comes from a woman aged 25-40 years with Graves disease. The rearrangement uses TRBV18 and TRBJ1-3; 7 bases are shared with TRBD1. The sequenced sample was peripheral blood mononuclear cells (PBMCs), obtained at new diagnosis, from a patient treated with antithyroid drugs. CDR3 in DNA: TGTGCCAGCTCATCTACCCGGGACAGCTCTGGAAACACCATATATTTT. This codes for CASSSTRDSSGNTIYF.